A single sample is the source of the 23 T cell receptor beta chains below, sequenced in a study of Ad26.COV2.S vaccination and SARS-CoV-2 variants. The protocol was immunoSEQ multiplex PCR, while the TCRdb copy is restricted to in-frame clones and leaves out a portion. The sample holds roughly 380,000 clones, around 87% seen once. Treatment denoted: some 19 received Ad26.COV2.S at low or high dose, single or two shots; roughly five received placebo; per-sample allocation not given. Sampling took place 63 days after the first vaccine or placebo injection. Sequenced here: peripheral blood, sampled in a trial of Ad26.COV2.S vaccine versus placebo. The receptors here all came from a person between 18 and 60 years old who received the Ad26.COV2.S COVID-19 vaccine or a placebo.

The CDR3: CASSFRENRGPNQPQHF. The DNA for the CDR3 is TGTGCCAGCAGCTTCCGGGAAAACAGGGGTCCCAATCAGCCCCAGCATTTT. The V gene is TRBV11-2, the J gene TRBJ1-5; 7 nucleotides align to TRBD1. This CDR3 is 17 amino acids long. Losses at the gene ends were 3 bases for V and 3 bases for J; bases not matched to a gene: 11. The germline V gene encodes CDR1 SGHAT and CDR2 FQNNGV.

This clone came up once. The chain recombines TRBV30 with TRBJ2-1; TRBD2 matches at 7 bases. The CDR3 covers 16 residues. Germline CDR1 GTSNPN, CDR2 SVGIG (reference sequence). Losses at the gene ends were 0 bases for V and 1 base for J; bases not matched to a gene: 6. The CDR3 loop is CAWSVPQGGSYNEQFF. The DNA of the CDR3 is TGTGCCTGGAGTGTTCCCCAGGGAGGGTCCTACAATGAGCAGTTCTTC.

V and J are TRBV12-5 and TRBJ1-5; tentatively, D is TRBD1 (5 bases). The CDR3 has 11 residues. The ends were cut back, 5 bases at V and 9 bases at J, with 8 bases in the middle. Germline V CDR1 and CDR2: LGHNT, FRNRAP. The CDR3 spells CASGPQGPQHF. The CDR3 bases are TGTGCTAGTGGTCCCCAGGGGCCCCAGCATTTT. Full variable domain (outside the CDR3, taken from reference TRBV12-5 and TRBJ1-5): DARVTQTPRHKVTEMGQEVTMRCQPILGHNTVFWYRQTMMQGLELLAYFRNRAPLDDSGMPKDRFSAEMPDATLATLKIQPSEPRDSAVYFCASGPQGPQHFGDGTRLSIL.

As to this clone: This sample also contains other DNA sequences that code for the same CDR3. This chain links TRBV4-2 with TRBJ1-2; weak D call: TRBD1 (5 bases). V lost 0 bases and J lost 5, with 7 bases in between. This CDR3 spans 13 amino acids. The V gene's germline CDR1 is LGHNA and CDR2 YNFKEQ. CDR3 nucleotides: TGTGCCAGCAGCCAAGAGGGGCGTTATGGCTACACCTTC. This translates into CASSQEGRYGYTF.

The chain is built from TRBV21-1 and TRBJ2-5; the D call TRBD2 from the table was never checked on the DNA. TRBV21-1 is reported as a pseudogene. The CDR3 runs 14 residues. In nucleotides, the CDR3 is TGTGCCAGAAAGCTAGCGGGGGCCCAAGAGACCCAGTACTTC. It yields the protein CARKLAGAQETQYF.

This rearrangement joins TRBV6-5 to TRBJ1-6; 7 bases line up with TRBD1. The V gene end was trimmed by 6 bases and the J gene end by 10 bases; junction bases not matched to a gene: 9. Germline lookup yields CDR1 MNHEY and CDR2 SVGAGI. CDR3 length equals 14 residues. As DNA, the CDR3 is TGTGCCAGCAGACCGGGACAGCCCGTATCACCCCTCCACTTT. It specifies CASRPGQPVSPLHF.

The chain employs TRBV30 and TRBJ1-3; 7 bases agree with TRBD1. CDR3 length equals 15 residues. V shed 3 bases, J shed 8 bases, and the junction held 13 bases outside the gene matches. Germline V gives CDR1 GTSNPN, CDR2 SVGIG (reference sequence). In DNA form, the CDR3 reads TGTGCCTGGAGCCCCGGGAGGGGGCATGGGGACACCATATATTTT. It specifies CAWSPGRGHGDTIYF.

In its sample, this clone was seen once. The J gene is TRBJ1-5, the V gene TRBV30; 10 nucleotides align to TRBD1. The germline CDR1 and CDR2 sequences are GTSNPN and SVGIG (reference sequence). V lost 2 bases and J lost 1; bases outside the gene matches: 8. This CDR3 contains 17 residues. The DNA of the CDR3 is TGTGCCTGGAGTCCGGGACAGGGGTTGTGGAGCAATCAGCCCCAGCATTTT. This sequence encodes CAWSPGQGLWSNQPQHF.

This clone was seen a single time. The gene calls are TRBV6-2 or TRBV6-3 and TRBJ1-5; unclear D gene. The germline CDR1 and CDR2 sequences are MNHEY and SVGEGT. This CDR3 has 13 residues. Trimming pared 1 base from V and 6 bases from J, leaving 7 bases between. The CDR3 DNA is TGTGCCAGCAGTTACTATTGGGGTCAGCCCCAGCATTTT. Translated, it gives CASSYYWGQPQHF.

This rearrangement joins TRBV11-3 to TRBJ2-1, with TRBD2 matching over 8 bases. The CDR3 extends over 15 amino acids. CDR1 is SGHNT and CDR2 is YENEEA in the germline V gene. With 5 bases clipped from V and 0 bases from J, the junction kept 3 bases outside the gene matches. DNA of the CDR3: TGTGCCAGCAGCACCGGGACTAGCTCCTACAATGAGCAGTTCTTC. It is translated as CASSTGTSSYNEQFF. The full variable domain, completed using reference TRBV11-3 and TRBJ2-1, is EAGVVQSPRYKIIEKKQPVAFWCNPISGHNTLYWYLQNLGQGPELLIRYENEEAVDDSQLPKDRFSAERLKGVDSTLKIQPAELGDSAVYLCASSTGTSSYNEQFFGPGTRLTVL.

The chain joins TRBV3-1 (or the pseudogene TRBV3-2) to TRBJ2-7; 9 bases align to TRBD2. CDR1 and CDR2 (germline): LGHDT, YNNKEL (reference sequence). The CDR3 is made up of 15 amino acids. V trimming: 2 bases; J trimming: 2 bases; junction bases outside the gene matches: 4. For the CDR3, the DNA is TGTGCCAGCAGCCAACCTAGCGGGGCCGCCTACGAGCAGTACTTC. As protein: CASSQPSGAAYEQYF.

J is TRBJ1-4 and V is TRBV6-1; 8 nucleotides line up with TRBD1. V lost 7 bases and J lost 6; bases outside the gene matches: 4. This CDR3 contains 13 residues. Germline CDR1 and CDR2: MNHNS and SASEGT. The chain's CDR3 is CASTEDRDEKLFF. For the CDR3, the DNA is TGTGCCAGCACCGAGGACAGGGATGAAAAACTGTTTTTT.

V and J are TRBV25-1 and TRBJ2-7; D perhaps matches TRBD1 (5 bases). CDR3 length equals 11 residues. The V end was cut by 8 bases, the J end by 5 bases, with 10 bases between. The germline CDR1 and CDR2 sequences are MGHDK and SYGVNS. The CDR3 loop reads CASGVRDEQYF. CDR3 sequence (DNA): TGTGCCAGCGGCGTCAGGGACGAGCAGTACTTC.

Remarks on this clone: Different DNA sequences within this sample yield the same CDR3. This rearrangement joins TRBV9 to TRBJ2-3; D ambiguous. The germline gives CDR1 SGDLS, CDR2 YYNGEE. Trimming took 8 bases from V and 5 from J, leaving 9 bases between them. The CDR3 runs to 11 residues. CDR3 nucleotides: TGTGCCAGTTCGAGAGGAGATACGCAGTATTTT. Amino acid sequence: CASSRGDTQYF.

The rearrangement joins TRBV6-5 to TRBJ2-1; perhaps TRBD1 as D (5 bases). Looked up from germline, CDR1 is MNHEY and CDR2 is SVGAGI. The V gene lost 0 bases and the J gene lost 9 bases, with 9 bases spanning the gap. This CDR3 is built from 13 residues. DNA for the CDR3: TGTGCCAGCAGTTACTCTTCAGGGTTTGAGCAGTTCTTC. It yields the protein CASSYSSGFEQFF.

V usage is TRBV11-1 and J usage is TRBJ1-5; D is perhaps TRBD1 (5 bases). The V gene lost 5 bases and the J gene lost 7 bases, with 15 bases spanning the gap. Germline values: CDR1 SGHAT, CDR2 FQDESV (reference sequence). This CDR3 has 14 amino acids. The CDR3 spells CASSALGTGQPQHF. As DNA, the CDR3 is TGTGCCAGCAGCGCCCTGGGGACCGGACAGCCCCAGCATTTT.

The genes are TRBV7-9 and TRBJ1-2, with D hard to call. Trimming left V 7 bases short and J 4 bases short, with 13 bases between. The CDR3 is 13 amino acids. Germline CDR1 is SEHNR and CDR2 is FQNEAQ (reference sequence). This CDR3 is CASNPSALYGYTF. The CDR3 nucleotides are TGTGCCAGCAACCCTTCGGCCCTCTATGGCTACACCTTC.

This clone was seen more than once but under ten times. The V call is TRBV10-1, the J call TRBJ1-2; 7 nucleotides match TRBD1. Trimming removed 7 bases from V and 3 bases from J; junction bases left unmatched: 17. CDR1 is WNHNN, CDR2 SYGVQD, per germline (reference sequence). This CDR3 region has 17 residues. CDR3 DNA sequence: TGCGCCAGCAAACCAAGGGGGCGCGGTTATTCCGACTATGGCTACACCTTC. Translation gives CASKPRGRGYSDYGYTF.

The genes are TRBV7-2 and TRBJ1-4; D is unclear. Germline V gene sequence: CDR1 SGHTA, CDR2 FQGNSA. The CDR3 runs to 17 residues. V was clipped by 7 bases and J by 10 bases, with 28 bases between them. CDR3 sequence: CASTLGSDRASGGKLFF. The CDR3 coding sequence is TGTGCCAGCACCCTGGGGAGCGACCGAGCCTCAGGTGGAAAACTGTTTTTT.

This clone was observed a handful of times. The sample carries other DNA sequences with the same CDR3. The CDR3 is CAISRGNYNEQFF. DNA of the CDR3: TGTGCCATCAGCAGGGGGAACTACAATGAGCAGTTCTTC. The gene calls are TRBV10-3 and TRBJ2-1; the match to TRBD1 covers 7 bases. V shed 6 bases, J shed 3 bases, and the junction held 2 bases outside the gene matches. Germline lookup yields CDR1 ENHRY and CDR2 SYGVKD. The CDR3 is 13 amino acids.

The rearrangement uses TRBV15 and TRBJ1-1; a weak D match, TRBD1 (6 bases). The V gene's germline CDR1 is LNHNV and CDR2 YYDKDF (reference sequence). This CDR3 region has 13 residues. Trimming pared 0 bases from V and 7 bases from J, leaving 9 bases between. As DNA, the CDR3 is TGTGCCACCAGCAGAGATAAGGACAGTGAAGCTTTCTTT. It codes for CATSRDKDSEAFF.

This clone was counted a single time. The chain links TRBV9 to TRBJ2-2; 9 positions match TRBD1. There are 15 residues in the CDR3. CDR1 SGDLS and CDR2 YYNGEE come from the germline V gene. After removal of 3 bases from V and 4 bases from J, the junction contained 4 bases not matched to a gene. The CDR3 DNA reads TGTGCCAGCAGCGGCCTACAGGGGGCCACCGGGGAGCTGTTTTTT. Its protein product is CASSGLQGATGELFF.

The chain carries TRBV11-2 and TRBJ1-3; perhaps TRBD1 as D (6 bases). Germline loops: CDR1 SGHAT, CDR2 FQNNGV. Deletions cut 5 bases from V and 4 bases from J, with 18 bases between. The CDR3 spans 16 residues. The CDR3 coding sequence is TGTGCCAGCAGCGCCATACAGGGATCGGGAGGAAACACCATATATTTT. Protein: CASSAIQGSGGNTIYF.